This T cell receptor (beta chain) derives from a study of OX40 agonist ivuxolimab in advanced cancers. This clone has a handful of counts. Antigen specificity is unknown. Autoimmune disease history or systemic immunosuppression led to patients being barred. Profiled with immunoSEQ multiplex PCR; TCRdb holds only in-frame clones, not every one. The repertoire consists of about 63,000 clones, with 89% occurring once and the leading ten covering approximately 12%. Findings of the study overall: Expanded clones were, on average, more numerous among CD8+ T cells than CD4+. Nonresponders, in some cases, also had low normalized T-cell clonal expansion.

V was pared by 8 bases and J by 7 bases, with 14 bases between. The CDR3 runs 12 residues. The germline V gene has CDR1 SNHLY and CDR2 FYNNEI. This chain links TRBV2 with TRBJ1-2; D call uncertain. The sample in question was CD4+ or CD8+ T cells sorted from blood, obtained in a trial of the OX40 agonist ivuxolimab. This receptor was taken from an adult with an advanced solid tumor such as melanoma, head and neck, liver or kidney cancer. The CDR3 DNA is TGTGCCAGCGCCGGACGGTCTCCTGGCTACACCTTC. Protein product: CASAGRSPGYTF.